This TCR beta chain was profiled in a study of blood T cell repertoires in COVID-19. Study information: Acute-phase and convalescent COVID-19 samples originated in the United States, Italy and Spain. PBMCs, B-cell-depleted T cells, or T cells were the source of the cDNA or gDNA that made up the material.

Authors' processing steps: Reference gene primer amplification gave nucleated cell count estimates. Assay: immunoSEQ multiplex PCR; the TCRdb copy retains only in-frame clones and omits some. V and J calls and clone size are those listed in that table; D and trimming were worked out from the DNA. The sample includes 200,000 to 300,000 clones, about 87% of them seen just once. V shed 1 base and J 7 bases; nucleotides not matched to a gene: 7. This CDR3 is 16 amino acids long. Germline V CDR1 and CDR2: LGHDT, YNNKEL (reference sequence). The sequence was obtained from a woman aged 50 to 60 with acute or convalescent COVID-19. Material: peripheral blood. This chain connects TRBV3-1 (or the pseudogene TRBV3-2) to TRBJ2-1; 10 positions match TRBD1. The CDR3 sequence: CASSQGLRTGGNEQFF. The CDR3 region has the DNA TGTGCCAGCAGCCAAGGCCTTCGGACAGGGGGAAATGAGCAGTTCTTC.